This T cell receptor (beta chain) came from a study of blood T cells in healthy people across ages (dated by TCRdb to between 2014 and 2017). A note on the overall study: In model experiments, template switching captured roughly one uniquely barcoded TCR beta cDNA molecule for every two T cells. Age-related changes in TCR beta repertoire diversity were measured in the study by deep sequencing normalized with unique cDNA molecular identifiers. Donors were grouped into four age groups: young (average 16 years), middle-aged (about 38), aged (62) and long-lived (roughly 80). To avoid experimental bias, donors of different ages were distributed randomly across sequencing lanes. Two additional independent replicas of 1 million unique cDNA reads from the same blood draw were analyzed for two donors (one aged 18 to 30 and one aged 80 or older). General study outcomes and caveats: The percentage of naive T cells measured by flow cytometry correlated strongly with observed TCR beta diversity. As age increased, observed TCR beta diversity per million T cells dropped in a roughly linear way, and a significant reduction was already evident by age 40. Estimates of total diversity based on one million sequenced T cells were considered lower bounds and underestimates. Conclusive comparison of naive and antigen-experienced compartments was prevented by the profiling of bulk unsorted PBMCs. Because donor CMV infection status was unknown, age-related changes in expanded clonotypes were potentially confounded. Compared with the aged group, the long-lived group had more naive CD4+ T cells, fewer expanded clones and increased TCR diversity, suggesting age selection.

As regards this clonotype: What antigen it recognizes has not been identified. No quality values exist for individual bases; no much larger clone is one base distant.

The CDR3 runs 16 residues from the cysteine to the phenylalanine. Kept here is only the CDR3 DNA, which spans 48 bases and is read in frame from base 1. A distance of 13 bases separates the germline ends of V and J, which lose 0 bases and 4 bases respectively. Via the germline V gene, CDR1 is LGHNA and CDR2 YSLEER. Systemically healthy Caucasian individuals from Russia, some 36 in total and aged about 6 to 100 years, were included as donors. Approximately 11 milliliters of peripheral blood were drawn from each donor into EDTA-treated Vacutainer tubes. Ficoll-Paque density-gradient centrifugation was used to isolate PBMCs, with at least 6.5 million per sample. Total RNA was extracted from PBMCs with Trizol reagent, with at least 6 micrograms obtained per sample. For every donor, an aliquot of PBMCs went through flow cytometry to measure the percentages of naive CD45RAhigh/CD27high T cells. Library method: 5' RACE. Sequencing instrument: Illumina HiSeq 2500. A second PCR of roughly 6 to 11 cycles was run with a J-beta primer mix and a sample-barcoded 5' primer. Each TCR beta cDNA molecule received a unique molecular identifier from a template-switch 5' adaptor carrying 12 random nucleotides. Each sample yielded at least 3 million CDR3-containing paired-end reads. First-strand cDNA synthesis was performed from all RNA using the Mint cDNA synthesis kit, with priming by a TRBC-specific oligonucleotide. Following uracil-DNA glycosylase treatment, a first 18-cycle PCR with universal primers M1SS and BC2_uni_R was performed on all cDNA. Concerning the study's data processing: For normalization, 1 million high-quality reads were randomly selected from each sample, with every read carrying a distinct molecular identifier. Instead of being binned into consensus sequences, reads with shared molecular identifiers were discarded. MiTCR, with a Q25 quality threshold and the strictest error-elimination algorithm, was used for CDR3 identification, clonotype clustering and error correction. A nonparametric unseen species model with Euler transformation was used to estimate a lower bound on total TCR beta diversity. The public reads were run again by TCRdb, first through fastp at Q25 and then through MiXCR, and only productive beta chains were kept. CDR3 protein sequences are deduplicated, and each keeps its most common genes and DNA. The V and J calls were not made by the authors but by TCRdb's processing. The sample table holds hundreds of thousands of distinct CDR3 sequences, of which around 42% were seen once. The leading ten clones occupy nearly 20% of the sample.

The material sequenced was blood. The receptor comes from a man aged 55 to 70 in good health. The rearrangement joined TRBV4-3 to TRBJ2-1, and perhaps TRBD2 as D gene, on 7 matching bases. The nucleotides read TGCGCCAGCAGCCAAGAGGGGGGGGCCACGTACAATGAGCAGTTCTTC. Its protein product is CASSQEGGATYNEQFF.